This T cell receptor beta chain was documented in a study of spatial heterogeneity in lung cancer (dated by TCRdb to about 2019). Looking at the study overall: More beta-chain than alpha-chain transcripts were consistently detected, likely reflecting higher beta-chain transcript abundance. The study quantitatively compared TCR alpha and beta repertoires across multiple tumor regions, matched nontumor lung and blood in non-small cell lung cancer. At surgery, both alpha and beta chains were TCR-sequenced in fewer than 250 tumor regions, fewer than 80 matched nontumor lung samples and over 50 PBMC samples. In the raw uncorrected reads, each unique combination of TCR and UMI appeared more than ten times on average. TCR repertoire features were related to nonsynonymous mutation counts determined by whole-exome sequencing of tumor tissue. Findings and caveats that apply to the study as a whole: Ubiquitous expanded tumor TCRs showed up in blood more often at tumor resection than at routine follow-up. Confirming at a functional level the hypothesis that regional TCRs recognize regional mutations was considered to require additional single-cell paired TCR alpha and beta sequencing.

A note on this clonotype: Its antigen has not been determined. The input lacks base qualities; no much larger clone sits a single base away.

Sample time point, as interpreted from the label and publication: sample taken at primary tumor resection. Whole RNA extracted from tumor and nontumor lung tissue, or from cryopreserved PBMC samples, was used for TCR sequencing without cell sorting. The donors were some 70 patients from the lung TRACERx cohort who had early-stage, untreated non-small cell lung cancer. A patient was chosen for TCR sequencing only when enough RNA was available from at least two tumor regions. Library generation was performed with 5' RACE. For sequencing, a NextSeq 500 was employed. To allow correction of PCR and sequencing errors, the TCR library protocol tagged every TCR cDNA molecule with a unique molecular identifier. The source study handled its data this way. TCR identification, UMI-based error correction and CDR3 extraction were all carried out with Decombinator tools. Expanded TCRs were defined as those above a frequency of 2 per 1,000, corresponding to the top 1% of the tumor frequency distribution. Renyi diversity was computed with the R vegan package after each repertoire had been subsampled 100 times to 5,000 TCRs. CDR3 similarity networks were constructed using string-kernel similarity of amino acid triplets, with links drawn between CDR3s whose pairwise similarity was above 0.82. The raw public data were reprocessed by TCRdb itself: fastp quality trimming at Q25, MiXCR clonotype calling, in-frame beta chains only. Each entry merges the rows of one CDR3 protein and shows their most common DNA and genes. The V and J calls follow TCRdb's processing rather than the paper's. The sample table records 50,000 or so distinct CDR3 sequences; 6% to 9.5% of these occur just once. The top ten clones comprise about 13% of the sample.

The receptor was derived from a female donor with early-stage non-small cell lung cancer. The sequencing here drew on PBMCs, taken at surgery.

The sequence in DNA is TGTGCCAGCAGTAATACTCACGGGAGCTGGGGCCTAGCCAAAAACATTCAGTACTTC. It translates as CASSNTHGSWGLAKNIQYF. Recombination connected TRBV7-2 to TRBJ2-4; tentative D gene TRBD2, with 6 bases matching. The CDR3 runs 19 amino acids, cysteine and phenylalanine included. Just CDR3 DNA is preserved here, 57 bases in frame from base 1. The trim is 6 bases for V and 0 bases for J, with a gap of 24 bases between the germline ends. Per the germline V gene, SGHTA is the CDR1 and FQGNSA is the CDR2.